This T cell receptor beta chain was found in a study of cytomegalovirus exposure and HLA in healthy donors. Study background: The approximately 120 validation repertoires, a later analysis reported, used the same platform as the approximately 670 first-cohort repertoires. Study-wide points: There were a few CMV-associated chains whose specificity for CMV antigens was confirmed in vitro. Investigators reported over 150 TCR beta chains as tied to cytomegalovirus.

Using immunoSEQ multiplex PCR, the repertoire was profiled, and TCRdb retains in-frame clones only, with some absent. The repertoire holds about 160,000 clones, with about 85% as singletons. V lost 5 bases and J lost 0; bases outside the gene matches: 6. The CDR3 sequence is 16 residues long. Germline V lookup: CDR1 MNHEY, CDR2 SMNVEV (reference sequence). Concerning this clone: The antigen remains unidentified.

The chain combines TRBV27 with TRBJ2-1; 8 bases align to TRBD2. The sequencing input was PBMCs. The clonotype was recovered from a man aged 30 to 39 in good health and CMV-seropositive. In DNA, the CDR3 is TGTGCCAGCAGTATGGGCGGGGGGCTCTCCTACAATGAGCAGTTCTTC. Protein: CASSMGGGLSYNEQFF.